The 22 T cell receptor beta chains reported below all come from one sample, sequenced in a study of T cells in Graves' hyperthyroidism and ophthalmopathy. The TCR beta CDR3 regions underwent amplification using RNA transcripts as the source. TCR CDR3 underwent first-round RT-PCR with the HTBI primer set. MiXCR, run by TCRdb on the multiplex PCR reads, gives a single entry per CDR3 protein. The sample carries over 400,000 distinct CDR3 sequences, 22% recorded once. The sequencing sample was made of blood. The receptor source for this set is a woman aged 65 to 85 with Graves' ophthalmopathy.

This chain uses TRBV30 with TRBJ1-5, with D unresolved. The length of the CDR3 is 13 residues. Trimming took 5 bases from V and 4 from J, leaving 12 bases between them. Germline loops: CDR1 GTSNPN, CDR2 SVGIG (reference sequence). CDR3 DNA sequence: TGTGCCTGGGGATCAGGTGTGAATCAGCCCCAGCATTTT. It specifies CAWGSGVNQPQHF.

The chain combines TRBV6-1 with TRBJ1-3; 7 bases agree with TRBD1. Losses at the gene ends were 6 bases for V and 4 bases for J; bases not matched to a gene: 3. Germline lookup yields CDR1 MNHNS and CDR2 SASEGT. The CDR3 length is 13 residues. Here the CDR3 DNA reads TGTGCCAGCAGAACAGGGGTAGGAAACACCATATATTTT. Protein: CASRTGVGNTIYF.

This clonotype was seen once. This chain's CDR3 is CASSYSPGNNNEQFF. CDR3 DNA sequence: TGTGCCAGCAGTTACTCGCCAGGGAACAACAATGAGCAGTTCTTC. The V call is TRBV6-2 or TRBV6-3, the J call TRBJ2-1, with D maybe TRBD1 (5 bases). The CDR3 is 15 amino acids. V was trimmed by 0 bases and J by 5 bases, leaving 11 bases between them. Germline loops: CDR1 MNHEY, CDR2 SVGEGT.

The rearrangement links TRBV4-2 to TRBJ1-4, with D hard to call. The germline V gene encodes CDR1 LGHNA and CDR2 YNFKEQ. The CDR3 spans 15 residues. V lost 0 bases to trimming and J lost 7 bases, with 12 bases between them. The CDR3 here is CASSQDRTDREKLFF. The DNA for the CDR3 is TGTGCCAGCAGCCAAGATCGAACTGACCGTGAAAAACTGTTTTTT.

This clonotype was seen a handful of times. This chain links TRBV7-8 with TRBJ2-1, with TRBD2 matching 10 bases. The length of the CDR3 is 16 residues. V shed 2 bases and J 7 bases; nucleotides not matched to a gene: 8. Germline V CDR1 and CDR2: SGHVS, FQNEAQ. The CDR3 sequence: CASSLTSGAYPNEQFF. CDR3 nucleotides: TGTGCCAGCAGCTTAACTAGCGGGGCCTATCCGAATGAGCAGTTCTTC.

This clonotype was seen ten or more times. The chain carries TRBV6-2 or TRBV6-3 and TRBJ1-2; no clear D gene. This CDR3 contains 13 residues. Trimming shortened V by 2 bases and J by 4 bases, and 8 bases separated the two germline ends. Germline V gene sequence: CDR1 MNHEY, CDR2 SVGEGT. The CDR3 nucleotides read TGTGCCAGCAGTTACCGACGGTTCTATGGCTACACCTTC. This gives the protein CASSYRRFYGYTF.

This clonotype came up a few times. The chain uses TRBV29-1 and TRBJ1-2, with TRBD1 matching 11 bases. J was trimmed by 8 bases and V by 5 bases; bases with no gene match: 7. The CDR3 is 13 amino acids. Germline lookup yields CDR1 SQVTM and CDR2 ANQGSEA. CDR3 in DNA: TGCAGCGTTCGGGACAGGGGGAAGAGAGGCTACACCTTC. It codes for CSVRDRGKRGYTF.

Only a few counts were recorded for this clonotype. A much larger clone sits a single nucleotide away, making a read error possible. CDR3 coding DNA: TGTGCCACCAGCGGGACAGGGGGCAATCAGCCCCAGCATTTT. Amino acids: CATSGTGGNQPQHF. V usage is TRBV15 and J usage is TRBJ1-5; TRBD1 aligns across 10 bases. Looked up from germline, CDR1 is LNHNV and CDR2 is YYDKDF (reference sequence). The CDR3 extends over 14 amino acids. V gave up 5 bases and J gave up 2 bases; unmatched junction bases: 0.

The V and J genes are TRBV25-1 and TRBJ2-7; TRBD1 agrees at 10 bases. Germline-derived CDR1 and CDR2 are MGHDK and SYGVNS. This CDR3 has 17 residues. The trim removed 4 bases at V and 5 bases at J, leaving 14 bases unmatched. The CDR3 loop reads CASSAWTGGVLVDEQYF. CDR3 nucleotides: TGTGCCAGCAGTGCCTGGACAGGGGGTGTCCTTGTCGACGAGCAGTACTTC.

This clonotype has only a few counts. The chain carries TRBV5-8 and TRBJ2-1; 7 nucleotides agree with TRBD1. The CDR3 consists of 14 residues. With V trimmed by 0 bases and J by 10 bases, 7 bases remained unmatched. Germline V gives CDR1 SGHTS, CDR2 YDEGEE. CDR3 DNA sequence: TGTGCCAGCAGCTTGGTGGCAGGGGGTATCGAGCAGTTCTTC. Protein sequence: CASSLVAGGIEQFF.

The V gene is TRBV18, the J gene TRBJ2-5, with 10 bases identical to TRBD2. V dropped 3 bases and J dropped 3; count of bases not matched to a gene: 16. This CDR3 comprises 19 residues. CDR1 and CDR2 from the germline V gene are KGHSH and LQKENI. CDR3 DNA: TGTGCCAGCTCACCCTCAATAGAATGGACTAGCGGTTCGGAAGAGACCCAGTACTTC. This encodes CASSPSIEWTSGSEETQYF.

V is TRBV28 and J is TRBJ1-5, with D unresolved. V was clipped by 2 bases and J by 0 bases, with 11 bases between them. Germline CDR1 reads MDHEN; CDR2 reads SYDVKM. This CDR3 has 16 residues. As DNA, the CDR3 is TGTGCCAGCAGTTTACTGACAAGCTATAGCAATCAGCCCCAGCATTTT. This codes for CASSLLTSYSNQPQHF. The full variable domain, completed using reference TRBV28 and TRBJ1-5, is DVKVTQSSRYLVKRTGEKVFLECVQDMDHENMFWYRQDPGLGLRLIYFSYDVKMKEKGDIPEGYSVSREKKERFSLILESASTNQTSMYLCASSLLTSYSNQPQHFGDGTRLSIL.

The sample holds many counts of this clonotype. The chain couples TRBV28 to TRBJ1-5; D gene unclear. Germline V lookup: CDR1 MDHEN, CDR2 SYDVKM. Trimming shortened V by 7 bases and J by 6 bases, and 10 bases separated the two germline ends. This CDR3 comprises 12 residues. The CDR3 nucleotides read TGTGCCAGCACCACATCAGGTCAGCCCCAGCATTTT. It translates to CASTTSGQPQHF.

The chain uses TRBV6-1 and TRBJ1-4; 8 bases align to TRBD1. The CDR3 is 16 residues long. V was clipped by 1 base and J by 7 bases; unmatched bases: 8. CDR1 is MNHNS and CDR2 is SASEGT in the germline V gene. In nucleotides, the CDR3 is TGTGCCAGCAGTGAAGATACAGGGGGTGGTTTTGAAAAACTGTTTTTT. It translates to CASSEDTGGGFEKLFF.

This clonotype was detected once. V usage is TRBV7-2 and J usage is TRBJ2-7, with D possibly being TRBD2 (7 bases). Deletions cut 3 bases from V and 2 bases from J, with 14 bases between. The CDR3 is 15 residues long. Germline V gives CDR1 SGHTA, CDR2 FQGNSA. CDR3 loop: CASSFLVGGPYEQYF. The CDR3 coding sequence is TGTGCCAGCAGCTTTCTGGTCGGGGGGCCCTACGAGCAGTACTTC.

This chain connects TRBV10-3 to TRBJ2-2; 8 nucleotides match TRBD2. This CDR3 spans 12 amino acids. V shed 8 bases and J 5 bases; nucleotides not matched to a gene: 1. The germline gives CDR1 ENHRY, CDR2 SYGVKD. CDR3 sequence reads: CAIGLATGELFF. For the CDR3, the DNA is TGTGCCATCGGACTAGCAACCGGGGAGCTGTTTTTT.

The chain is built from TRBV19 and TRBJ1-2, with D perhaps TRBD1 (5 bases). V gave up 4 bases and J gave up 6 bases, with 21 bases separating them. There are 16 residues in the CDR3. Germline lookup yields CDR1 LNHDA and CDR2 SQIVND (reference sequence). CDR3 in amino acids: CASSNPGGTDLNGYTF. The CDR3 bases are TGTGCCAGTAGTAATCCCGGCGGGACGGATTTGAATGGCTACACCTTC.

The rearrangement joins TRBV20-1 to TRBJ1-1; D possibly corresponds to TRBD1 (6 bases). The CDR3 consists of 16 residues. Germline-derived CDR1 and CDR2 are DFQATT and SNEGSKA (reference sequence). The V gene lost 0 bases and the J gene lost 0 bases, with 14 bases spanning the gap. This CDR3 is CSARDPGTSMNTEAFF. In DNA form, the CDR3 reads TGCAGTGCTAGAGATCCAGGGACATCTATGAACACTGAAGCTTTCTTT.

For this clonotype: At one end, the junction sequence differs from germline, possibly due to a read error. The J gene is TRBJ2-3, the V gene TRBV10-3; TRBD2 matches at 8 bases. Looked up from germline, CDR1 is ENHRY and CDR2 is SYGVKD. This CDR3 is built from 16 residues. CDR3 residues: CAISERAGGSTDMQYF. The CDR3 DNA reads TGTGCCATCAGTGAAAGGGCGGGAGGCAGCACAGATATGCAGTATTTT.

CDR3 region: CASSARGYGDYGYTF. CDR3 sequence (DNA): TGTGCCAGCAGCGCTAGAGGGTACGGGGACTATGGCTACACCTTC. This chain joins TRBV28 and TRBJ1-2; D uncertain. The CDR3 covers 15 residues. V dropped 6 bases and J dropped 3 bases, with 17 bases sitting between them. Germline loops: CDR1 MDHEN, CDR2 SYDVKM.

The chain has TRBV9 and TRBJ1-3, with no clear D. This CDR3 is 14 amino acids long. CDR1 is SGDLS, CDR2 YYNGEE, per germline. Trimming left V 1 base short and J 3 bases short, with 8 bases between. DNA for the CDR3: TGTGCCAGCAGCGTAAACGTTGATGGAAACACCATATATTTT. Its translation is CASSVNVDGNTIYF.

The chain uses TRBV20-1 and TRBJ1-1; TRBD1 matches 7 bases. Germline V CDR1 and CDR2: DFQATT, SNEGSKA (reference sequence). V gave up 6 bases and J gave up 1 base; unmatched junction bases: 8. CDR3 length: 14 amino acids. CDR3 region: CSAPDNRGNTEAFF. CDR3 DNA sequence: TGCAGTGCCCCAGACAACAGGGGGAACACTGAAGCTTTCTTT.